This T cell receptor (beta chain) was captured by sequencing in a study of cytomegalovirus exposure and HLA in healthy donors. Study observations and caveats: Across donors, presence/absence analyses took sequencing depth to be roughly uniform.

This clone was seen only a few times. Its cognate antigen is unknown. Use of 60 Vbeta and 13 Jbeta primers characterized the PCR. The table came from immunoSEQ multiplex PCR; TCRdb's copy has only in-frame clones and leaves some out. The sample records around 58,000 clones, over 55% being singletons. The source material was PBMCs. This sequence originates from a man aged 40-49 years in good health and CMV-seropositive.

The CDR3 DNA is TGTGCCAGCAGCCGACTAGGGAGCGAGCAGTACTTC. Protein product: CASSRLGSEQYF. The chain joins TRBV7-9 to TRBJ2-7, with D maybe TRBD2 (6 bases). The CDR3 is made up of 12 amino acids. V was cut by 5 bases and J by 6 bases, with 11 bases left in between. The germline V gene encodes CDR1 SEHNR and CDR2 FQNEAQ (reference sequence).